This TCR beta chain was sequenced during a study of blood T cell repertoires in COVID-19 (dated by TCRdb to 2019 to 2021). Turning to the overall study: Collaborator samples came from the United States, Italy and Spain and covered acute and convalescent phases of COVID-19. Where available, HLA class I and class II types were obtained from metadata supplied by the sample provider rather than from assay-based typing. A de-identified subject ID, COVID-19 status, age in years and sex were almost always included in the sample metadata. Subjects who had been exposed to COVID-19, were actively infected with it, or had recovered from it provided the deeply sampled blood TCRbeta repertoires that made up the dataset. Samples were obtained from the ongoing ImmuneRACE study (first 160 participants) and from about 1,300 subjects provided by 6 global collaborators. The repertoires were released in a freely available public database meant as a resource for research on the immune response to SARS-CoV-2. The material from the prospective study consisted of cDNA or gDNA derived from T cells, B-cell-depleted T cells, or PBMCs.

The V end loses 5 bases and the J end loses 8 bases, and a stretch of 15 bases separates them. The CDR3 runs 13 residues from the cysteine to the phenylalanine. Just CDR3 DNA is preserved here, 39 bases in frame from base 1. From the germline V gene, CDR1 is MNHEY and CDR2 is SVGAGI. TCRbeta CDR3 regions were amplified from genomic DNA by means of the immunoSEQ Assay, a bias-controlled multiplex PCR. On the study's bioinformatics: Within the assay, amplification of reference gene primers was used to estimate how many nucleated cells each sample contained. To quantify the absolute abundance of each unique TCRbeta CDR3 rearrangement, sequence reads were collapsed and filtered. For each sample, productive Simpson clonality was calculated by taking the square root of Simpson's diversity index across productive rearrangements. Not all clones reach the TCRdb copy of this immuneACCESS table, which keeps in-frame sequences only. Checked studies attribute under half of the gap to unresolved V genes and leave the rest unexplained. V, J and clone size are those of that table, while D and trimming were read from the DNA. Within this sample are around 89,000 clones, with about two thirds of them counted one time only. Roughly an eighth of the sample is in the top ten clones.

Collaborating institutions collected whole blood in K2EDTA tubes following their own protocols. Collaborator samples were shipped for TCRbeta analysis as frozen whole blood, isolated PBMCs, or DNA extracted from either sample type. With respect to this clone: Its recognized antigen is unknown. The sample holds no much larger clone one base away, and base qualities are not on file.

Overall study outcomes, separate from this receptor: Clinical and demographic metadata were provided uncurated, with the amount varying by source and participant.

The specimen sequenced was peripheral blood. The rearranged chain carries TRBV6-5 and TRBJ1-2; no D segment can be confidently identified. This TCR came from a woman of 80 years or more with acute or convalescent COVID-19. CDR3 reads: CASSQDGIRGYTF. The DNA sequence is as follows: TGTGCCAGCAGTCAGGACGGGATCAGAGGCTACACCTTC.